These T cell receptor beta chains were read from a single sample in a study of blood T cell repertoires in COVID-19. Some clones are missing from TCRdb's copy, which holds only in-frame ones; the method was immunoSEQ multiplex PCR. This table has about 110,000 clones, 84% appearing once. Sequencing was performed on peripheral blood. The receptors were gathered from an older woman with acute or convalescent COVID-19. CDR3s include the opening cysteine and the closing phenylalanine or tryptophan. D genes are given only for firm matches. A row's size may be missing; if present it is once, few, many or a size class.

j_call | clone_size | d_call | v_call | cdr3_length | cdr3_aa | cdr3_nt
TRBJ1-1 | NA | NA | TRBV30 | 13 | CAWSVNRDTEAFF | TGTGCCTGGAGTGTGAACAGGGACACTGAAGCTTTCTTT
TRBJ1-3 | NA | NA | TRBV5-1 | 14 | CASSLSGDGNTIYF | TGCGCCAGCAGCTTGTCAGGGGATGGAAACACCATATATTTT
TRBJ2-5 | NA | NA | TRBV2 | 12 | CASRGQQETQYF | TGTGCCAGCAGAGGACAGCAAGAGACCCAGTACTTC
TRBJ1-5 | NA | NA | TRBV5-1 | 15 | CASSPGVYSNQPQHF | TGCGCCAGCAGCCCAGGGGTATATAGCAATCAGCCCCAGCATTTT
TRBJ1-2 | NA | NA | TRBV5-4 | 14 | CASSLGQGLDGYTF | TGTGCCAGCAGCTTGGGGCAGGGGTTAGATGGCTACACCTTC
TRBJ2-3 | NA | TRBD2 | TRBV2 | 14 | CASGRGESTDTQYF | TGTGCCAGTGGGCGGGGGGAAAGCACAGATACGCAGTATTTT
TRBJ2-2 | few | TRBD1 | TRBV29-1 | 13 | CSTTTGGGGELFF | TGCAGCACAACGACAGGGGGCGGAGGGGAGCTGTTTTTT
TRBJ2-7 | NA | TRBD2 | TRBV5-4 | 16 | CASSLGTSGGNYEQYF | TGTGCCAGCAGCCTGGGGACTAGCGGGGGGAACTACGAGCAGTACTTC
TRBJ2-3 | NA | TRBD2 | TRBV28 | 16 | CASSLLLAGTTDTQYF | TGTGCCAGCAGTCTCCTCCTAGCGGGAACGACAGATACGCAGTATTTT
TRBJ2-2 | once | NA | TRBV9 | 16 | CASSPRGGGNTGELFF | TGTGCCAGCAGCCCTCGGGGAGGCGGGAACACCGGGGAGCTGTTTTTT
TRBJ2-5 | NA | TRBD2 | TRBV27 | 15 | CASSFAGRVSETQYF | TGTGCCAGCAGTTTCGCAGGGAGGGTGTCGGAGACCCAGTACTTC
TRBJ1-5 | NA | NA | TRBV4-1 | 14 | CASSQDRGGQPQHF | TGCGCCAGCAGCCAAGATCGGGGGGGTCAGCCCCAGCATTTT
TRBJ2-1 | NA | NA | TRBV3-1/TRBV3-2 | 12 | CASSRGPGEQFF | TGTGCCAGCAGCCGGGGGCCCGGTGAGCAGTTCTTC
TRBJ2-7 | NA | NA | TRBV7-2 | 13 | CASSFSGGYEQYF | TGTGCCAGCAGCTTTAGCGGAGGATACGAGCAGTACTTC
TRBJ1-1 | NA | NA | TRBV10-3 | 19 | CAIRAHQGGSGTPDTEAFF | TGTGCCATCAGGGCTCATCAAGGTGGTAGTGGGACTCCTGACACTGAAGCTTTCTTT
TRBJ2-1 | NA | TRBD1 | TRBV15 | 15 | CATSSGTGGFDEQFF | TGTGCCACCAGCAGCGGGACAGGGGGCTTCGATGAGCAGTTCTTC
TRBJ1-5 | once | TRBD1 | TRBV15 | 16 | CATSRVPGQINQPQHF | TGTGCCACCAGCAGAGTCCCGGGACAGATCAATCAGCCCCAGCATTTT
TRBJ1-5 | once | TRBD1 | TRBV7-2 | 16 | CASSLAVGTGRQPQHF | TGTGCCAGCAGCTTAGCAGTGGGGACAGGGCGTCAGCCCCAGCATTTT
TRBJ2-7 | NA | NA | TRBV28 | 12 | CASSSPAYEQYF | TGTGCCAGCAGTTCCCCCGCCTACGAGCAGTACTTC
TRBJ1-4 | few | NA | TRBV4-2 | 16 | CASSPPVVRGNEKLFF | TGTGCCAGCAGCCCACCGGTGGTTCGAGGCAATGAAAAACTGTTTTTT
TRBJ1-5 | NA | NA | TRBV7-8 | 16 | CASRLGGWGSNQPQHF | TGTGCCAGCAGACTTGGGGGGTGGGGGAGCAATCAGCCCCAGCATTTT
TRBJ2-1 | NA | TRBD2 | TRBV5-1 | 15 | CASCDTGGPYNEQFF | TGCGCCAGTTGTGACACGGGAGGCCCCTACAATGAGCAGTTCTTC
TRBJ1-5 | NA | NA | TRBV19 | 14 | CASSSGGSGEAQHF | TGTGCCAGTAGTAGTGGGGGGTCGGGTGAGGCCCAGCATTTT
TRBJ2-1 | NA | NA | TRBV29-1 | 13 | CSVSRGPYNEQFF | TGCAGCGTTAGCAGGGGTCCCTACAATGAGCAGTTCTTC
TRBJ1-6 | NA | NA | TRBV7-9 | 15 | CASSSPTGEYSPLHF | TGTGCCAGCAGCTCCCCGACAGGAGAGTATTCACCCCTCCACTTT
TRBJ1-6 | NA | TRBD1 | TRBV6-5 | 14 | CASSRGDRNSPLHF | TGTGCCAGCAGCCGAGGGGACAGGAATTCACCCCTCCACTTT
TRBJ2-5 | NA | TRBD2 | TRBV5-4 | 14 | CASSFERGQETQYF | TGTGCCAGCAGCTTTGAGCGGGGGCAAGAGACCCAGTACTTC
TRBJ2-5 | NA | NA | TRBV19 | 13 | CASSKTHQETQYF | TGTGCCAGTAGTAAGACACACCAAGAGACCCAGTACTTC
TRBJ2-2 | once | TRBD2 | TRBV18 | 18 | CASSPEVMRTSGAGELFF | TGTGCCAGCTCACCAGAGGTTATGAGGACTAGCGGCGCCGGGGAGCTGTTTTTT
TRBJ2-2 | NA | TRBD1 | TRBV5-4 | 15 | CASSLFARGPGELFF | TGTGCCAGCAGCTTGTTCGCTAGGGGGCCCGGGGAGCTGTTTTTT
TRBJ1-1 | once | TRBD1 | TRBV6-6 | 15 | CASSSTGQMNTEAFF | TGTGCCAGCAGTTCCACGGGACAGATGAACACTGAAGCTTTCTTT
TRBJ2-7 | NA | TRBD1 | TRBV7-9 | 13 | CASKRTGVDEQYF | TGTGCCAGCAAAAGGACAGGGGTCGACGAGCAGTACTTC
TRBJ2-1 | once | TRBD2 | TRBV2 | 14 | CASSENPASGSHLF | TGTGCCAGCAGTGAAAACCCGGCTAGCGGGTCCCACCTCTTC
TRBJ2-7 | NA | NA | TRBV7-7 | 15 | CASSLESSDRDEQYF | TGTGCTAGCAGCTTAGAGTCTAGCGATCGAGACGAGCAGTACTTC
TRBJ2-3 | NA | NA | TRBV5-4 | 16 | CASSLVGALAADTQYF | TGTGCCAGCAGCTTGGTGGGAGCCCTTGCAGCAGATACGCAGTATTTT
TRBJ1-1 | NA | NA | TRBV12-3/TRBV12-4 | 13 | CASSAAGVAEAFF | TGTGCCAGCAGTGCAGCGGGTGTCGCTGAAGCTTTCTTT
TRBJ2-1 | NA | TRBD2 | TRBV5-1 | 16 | CASSLRTRGSYNEQFF | TGCGCCAGCAGCCTACGGACTAGGGGCTCCTACAATGAGCAGTTCTTC
TRBJ2-3 | NA | TRBD2 | TRBV7-9 | 18 | CASSFSSVAGGDTDTQYF | TGTGCCAGCAGCTTCTCATCAGTAGCGGGAGGGGACACAGATACGCAGTATTTT
TRBJ1-2 | NA | NA | TRBV5-1 | 14 | CASSLAQDISGYTF | TGCGCCAGCAGCTTGGCCCAGGACATATCTGGCTACACCTTC
TRBJ2-6 | NA | NA | TRBV19 | 15 | CASSIWARGANVLTF | TGTGCCAGTAGTATCTGGGCCAGGGGGGCCAACGTCCTGACTTTC
TRBJ2-5 | once | TRBD2 | TRBV5-6 | 17 | CASSHQLAGGGRETQYF | TGTGCCAGCAGTCATCAACTAGCGGGGGGAGGTCGAGAGACCCAGTACTTC
TRBJ2-1 | NA | TRBD1 | TRBV6-5 | 14 | CASRTGTVPTEQFF | TGTGCCAGCAGGACCGGGACAGTGCCTACTGAGCAGTTCTTC
TRBJ2-7 | NA | TRBD1 | TRBV19 | 15 | CASSTRGTGAYEQYF | TGTGCCAGTAGTACCCGCGGGACAGGGGCCTACGAGCAGTACTTC
TRBJ1-6 | NA | NA | TRBV4-1 | 15 | CASSPREATLGPLHF | TGCGCCAGCAGCCCCCGGGAGGCGACATTGGGGCCCCTCCACTTT
TRBJ1-3 | NA | NA | TRBV10-3 | 15 | CAISENRNTGNTIYF | TGTGCCATCAGTGAAAACAGGAATACTGGAAACACCATATATTTT
TRBJ2-7 | NA | NA | TRBV18 | 14 | CASRSGSSSYEQYF | TGTGCCAGCCGTTCCGGGTCCAGCTCCTACGAGCAGTACTTC
TRBJ2-1 | NA | TRBD2 | TRBV2 | 15 | CASSPGTSYYNEQFF | TGTGCCAGCAGCCCCGGGACTAGTTACTACAATGAGCAGTTCTTC
TRBJ1-2 | NA | TRBD1 | TRBV2 | 14 | CASSADREGLGYTF | TGTGCCAGCAGTGCCGACAGGGAAGGGTTAGGCTACACCTTC
TRBJ2-7 | NA | NA | TRBV2 | 11 | CASGQAYEQYF | TGTGCCAGCGGACAAGCCTACGAGCAGTACTTC
TRBJ2-7 | few | NA | TRBV6-1 | 15 | CASSEAWTDSYEQYF | TGTGCCAGCAGTGAAGCCTGGACAGACTCCTACGAGCAGTACTTC
TRBJ2-2 | NA | NA | TRBV2 | 15 | CASSELDRNTGELFF | TGTGCCAGCAGTGAACTGGACAGGAACACCGGGGAGCTGTTTTTT